The table lists the clone carrying this TCR beta chain with a few counts. What it binds is unknown. This sample stems from a study of T cell repertoires in cytomegalovirus infection. Turning to the study itself: Carrying CMV and the relevant HLA type showed in public TCR beta signatures.

TCRdb called the reads again in MiXCR, with one record for every CDR3 protein. The repertoire holds approximately 140,000 distinct CDR3 sequences, more than 20% seen once, with around 32% in the top ten. Study-level points and caveats: CMV-specific TCR beta clonotypes restricted by HLA-C were the ones dominating the ex vivo response. Carriers of CMV plus the relevant HLA were identified by cumulative public TCR beta family frequency.

The CDR3 spans 16 residues. From germline, CDR1 is MDHEN and CDR2 SYDVKM. Trimming cost V 7 bases and J 0 bases; bases outside gene matches: 11. The material sequenced was PBMCs, sequenced either directly or after in vitro stimulation (not recorded which). This TCR derives from a human donor in good health (CMV status not recorded). Some clones in this sample may be carry-over from other donors' samples. The chain has TRBV28 and TRBJ1-1; TRBD1 aligns across 7 bases. CDR3 nucleotides: TGTGCCAGCACCCAAGGGGCGACAGGGATGAACACTGAAGCTTTCTTT. Encoded protein: CASTQGATGMNTEAFF.